This entry describes one TCR beta chain. TCRdb's table, derived via immunoSEQ multiplex PCR, lists solely in-frame clones and lacks some. The data contain some 150,000 clones, 88% of them seen just once; the ten biggest clones take up less than 2%. Per germline, CDR1 MNHEY and CDR2 SMNVEV (reference sequence). V dropped 4 bases and J dropped 2; count of bases not matched to a gene: 1. The CDR3 is 15 amino acids. The sample originates from a study of blood T cell repertoires in COVID-19. Overall study context: Researchers got acute and convalescent COVID-19 samples from the United States, Italy and Spain.

The rearrangement links TRBV27 to TRBJ2-1, with 11 positions matching TRBD2. The TCR comes from a woman in her fifties or sixties with acute or convalescent COVID-19. Sequencing input: peripheral blood. CDR3 coding DNA: TGTGCCAGCAGTTCGGGACTAGCGGCCTACAATGAGCAGTTCTTC. It is translated as CASSSGLAAYNEQFF.